This T cell receptor beta chain is drawn from a study of T cells in Graves' hyperthyroidism and ophthalmopathy. Study background: Before any treatment, at initial diagnosis, peripheral blood was collected. Findings of the study overall: The model's output predicted ophthalmopathy at a median of about 6.5 months prior to onset.

The CDR3 regions of TCR beta were amplified from RNA transcripts. HTBI primers were used for first-round RT-PCR of the TCR CDR3. In TCRdb, the multiplex PCR reads were re-called with MiXCR into one record per CDR3 protein. The sample has about 400,000 distinct CDR3 sequences, roughly 13% seen once. This clonotype was seen ten or more times. Its antigen is unknown. Sequenced sample: blood. This receptor was taken from a woman between 18 and 29 years old with Graves' hyperthyroidism.

DNA for the CDR3: TGTGCCAGCAGCTTAGGTCCAGTTTCAAGCTCCTACGAGCAGTACTTC. It specifies CASSLGPVSSSYEQYF. The chain uses TRBV7-9 and TRBJ2-7; D ambiguous. Trimming removed 1 base from V and 0 bases from J, with 13 bases in between. Germline assignment: CDR1 SEHNR and CDR2 FQNEAQ (reference sequence). The CDR3 extends over 16 amino acids.